A single sample gave rise to the 17 T cell receptor beta chains below, sequenced in a study of blood T cells in healthy people across ages. Alongside a J-beta primer mix, a sample-barcoded 5' primer served in a second PCR lasting roughly 6 to 11 cycles. MiXCR, run by TCRdb on the 5' RACE reads, gives a single entry per CDR3 protein. The sample comprises about 780,000 distinct CDR3 sequences, about half of which are singletons, and 18% rests with the top ten. The sample consisted of blood. The receptors here all came from a man older than 75 in good health.

V gene TRBV7-2 combines with J gene TRBJ2-1; no firm D call. Germline V gene sequence: CDR1 SGHTA, CDR2 FQGNSA. The CDR3 covers 14 residues. Trimming pared 8 bases from V and 2 bases from J, leaving 13 bases between. The CDR3 reads CASYLHGAYNEQFF. The CDR3 DNA follows: TGTGCCAGCTATCTGCATGGTGCCTACAATGAGCAGTTCTTC.

This clonotype was seen more than once but under ten times. The CDR3 region is CASSQDAGSEQYF. In DNA form, the CDR3 reads TGTGCCAGCAGCCAAGATGCGGGTAGCGAGCAGTACTTC. This rearrangement joins TRBV3-1 to TRBJ2-7; maybe TRBD2 (5 bases). The CDR3 consists of 13 residues. The germline gives CDR1 LGHDT, CDR2 YNNKEL (reference sequence). V gave up 0 bases and J gave up 6 bases, with 9 bases separating them.

Only one count was recorded for this clonotype. A read error may be the cause here, since a much bigger clone is one base away. The genes are TRBV5-6 and TRBJ2-4, with D possibly TRBD1 on 5 matching bases. The germline V and J ends were trimmed by 1 base and 1 base, with 12 bases remaining between them. The CDR3 spans 16 residues. The germline V gene has CDR1 SGHDT and CDR2 YYEEEE. The chain's CDR3 is CASSLLPGNAKNIQYF. In DNA, the CDR3 is TGTGCCAGCAGCTTGTTGCCAGGGAATGCCAAAAACATTCAGTACTTC.

This clonotype showed up just a few times. CDR3 DNA: TGTGCCAGCAGTTTATATGGGCCTAACGCTGAAGCTTTCTTT. Translated, it gives CASSLYGPNAEAFF. J is TRBJ1-1 and V is TRBV27; D is ambiguous. Deletions cut 1 base from V and 6 bases from J, with 12 bases between. Germline CDR1 MNHEY, CDR2 SMNVEV (reference sequence). This CDR3 is 14 amino acids long.

There are a few counts of this clonotype. The V and J genes are TRBV10-3 and TRBJ1-2, with 8 bases that match TRBD1. The CDR3 is 14 residues long. CDR1 ENHRY and CDR2 SYGVKD come from the germline V gene. V lost 4 bases, J lost 5 bases, and 6 bases stayed unmatched. The CDR3 is CAISADRGNYGYTF. The CDR3 region has the DNA TGTGCCATCAGTGCCGACAGGGGAAATTATGGCTACACCTTC.

The rearrangement joins TRBV29-1 to TRBJ1-2; TRBD1 might be the D (5 bases). The CDR3 spans 12 residues. From germline, CDR1 is SQVTM and CDR2 ANQGSEA. Trimming shortened V by 6 bases and J by 8 bases, and 16 bases separated the two germline ends. CDR3 sequence reads: CSVFGRAGGYTF. The CDR3 coding sequence is TGCAGCGTCTTCGGACGAGCAGGGGGCTACACCTTC.

The gene calls are TRBV20-1 and TRBJ2-1; weak D call: TRBD2 (5 bases). The last part of the DNA fits TRBJ2-7 better; the J call may be wrong. The CDR3 runs to 14 residues. CDR1 is DFQATT, CDR2 SNEGSKA, per germline (reference sequence). The DNA of the CDR3 is TGCAGTGCGTGGAGGAGAACGGCCTACAATGAGCAGTACTTC. Encoded protein: CSAWRRTAYNEQYF.

The CDR3: CASSASDSSYNEQFF. CDR3 nucleotides: TGTGCCAGCAGCGCTAGCGATAGCTCCTACAATGAGCAGTTCTTC. The rearrangement uses TRBV9 and TRBJ2-1; a possible D gene is TRBD2 (6 bases). Per the germline V gene, CDR1 is SGDLS and CDR2 is YYNGEE. V was shortened by 3 bases and J by 0 bases, with 10 bases between the two germline ends. The CDR3 contains 15 residues.

The gene calls are TRBV27 and TRBJ2-7, with D possibly TRBD2 on 6 matching bases. The germline gives CDR1 MNHEY, CDR2 SMNVEV (reference sequence). The V end was cut by 4 bases, the J end by 0 bases, with 16 bases between. This CDR3 has 16 residues. The CDR3 is CASSSPSGTRSYEQYF. The CDR3 nucleotides read TGTGCCAGCAGTTCCCCCTCCGGGACTCGCTCCTACGAGCAGTACTTC.

This clonotype was seen a handful of times. The CDR3 region has the DNA TGTGCCAGCAGCTTACCAATAGCGATGAGTGGCTACACCTTC. Its protein product is CASSLPIAMSGYTF. This chain uses TRBV7-2 with TRBJ1-2; D gene ambiguous. V dropped 2 bases and J dropped 7 bases, with 14 bases sitting between them. Germline V gene data show CDR1 as SGHTA and CDR2 as FQGNSA. CDR3 length: 14 amino acids.

This rearrangement joins TRBV12-3 or TRBV12-4 to TRBJ2-3; D may be TRBD2 (6 bases). This CDR3 has 15 residues. V dropped 6 bases and J dropped 1 base, with 14 bases sitting between them. The CDR3 loop reads CASSNRGGGTDTQYF. The CDR3 region has the DNA TGTGCCAGCAGCAACCGGGGCGGGGGCACAGATACGCAGTATTTT.

This clonotype has ten or more counts. The gene calls are TRBV20-1 and TRBJ2-7; D is perhaps TRBD2 (6 bases). Germline CDR1 is DFQATT and CDR2 is SNEGSKA (reference sequence). This CDR3 is built from 15 residues. Trimming stripped 3 bases from V and 4 bases from J, with 19 bases between. CDR3 protein: CSASGGAEVRYEQYF. As DNA, the CDR3 is TGCAGTGCTAGTGGCGGGGCGGAGGTTCGGTACGAGCAGTACTTC.

This clonotype came up a few times. The rearrangement joins TRBV12-3 or TRBV12-4 to TRBJ2-1, with 11 bases fitting TRBD2. The CDR3 spans 15 residues. V dropped 5 bases and J dropped 9; count of bases not matched to a gene: 9. The CDR3 coding sequence is TGTGCCAGCAGTCCGACTAGCGGGACCGTCGTTGAGCAGTTCTTC. Translation: CASSPTSGTVVEQFF.

Worth noting for this clonotype: Germline is not matched at one junction end, which may reflect a read error. This chain uses TRBV20-1 with TRBJ2-6, with TRBD1 as a possible D gene (6 bases). Germline V gene sequence: CDR1 DFQATT, CDR2 SNEGSKA (reference sequence). The CDR3 runs to 18 residues. In DNA form, the CDR3 reads TGCAGCGCTAGAGATTTACAGGGCCCGAGCTCTGGGGCCAACGTCCTGACTTTC. Translation: CSARDLQGPSSGANVLTF.

The chain recombines TRBV7-8 with TRBJ2-3, with D unclear. The CDR3 has 14 residues. CDR1 and CDR2 (germline): SGHVS, FQNEAQ. V lost 7 bases and J lost 2, with 13 bases in between. CDR3 protein: CASTGRKYTDTQYF. Written as DNA, the CDR3 is TGTGCCAGCACGGGTCGGAAGTACACAGATACGCAGTATTTT.

The V and J genes are TRBV20-1 and TRBJ2-5; a weak D match, TRBD1 (6 bases). CDR1 is DFQATT and CDR2 is SNEGSKA in the germline V gene (reference sequence). CDR3 length: 14 amino acids. Trimming took 6 bases from V and 2 from J, leaving 16 bases between them. CDR3 amino acids: CSALNWDTQETQYF. In nucleotides, the CDR3 is TGCAGTGCACTAAACTGGGACACTCAAGAGACCCAGTACTTC.

A word on this clonotype: This may arise from a read error, as a much more abundant clone is one base away. The rearrangement links TRBV12-3 or TRBV12-4 to TRBJ1-5; no definite D call. Trimming took 6 bases from V and 4 from J, leaving 13 bases between them. This CDR3 contains 14 residues. The CDR3 loop is CASSWVVGNQPQHF. DNA of the CDR3: TGTGCCAGCAGCTGGGTAGTTGGGAATCAGCCCCAGCATTTT.